The 31 T cell receptor beta chains in this list originate from one sample, sequenced in a study of shared clonotypes between healthy human individuals. This table comes from immunoSEQ multiplex PCR, and its TCRdb copy is limited to in-frame clones, with some not included. The repertoire holds over a million clones, with around 97% as singletons. Specimen: naive CD4+ T cells sorted from blood. Sample subset: CD45RA+ positively selected. These receptors were collected from a young man in good health.

The chain recombines TRBV7-9 with TRBJ2-3, with a tentative D call TRBD2 (5 bases). The germline V and J ends were trimmed by 7 bases and 2 bases, with 19 bases remaining between them. The CDR3 is 16 residues long. Germline-derived CDR1 and CDR2 are SEHNR and FQNEAQ (reference sequence). CDR3 loop: CASIPARRGYTDTQYF. In DNA, the CDR3 is TGTGCCAGCATTCCCGCGCGACGGGGATACACAGATACGCAGTATTTT.

The rearrangement links TRBV6-1 to TRBJ2-1; either TRBD1 or TRBD2 may supply D (5 bases each). CDR3 length equals 15 residues. Germline lookup yields CDR1 MNHNS and CDR2 SASEGT. Trimming cost V 4 bases and J 4 bases, with 14 bases left between them. CDR3 region: CASSGDPWGYNEQFF. CDR3 nucleotide sequence: TGTGCCAGCAGTGGAGACCCCTGGGGGTACAATGAGCAGTTCTTC.

This clone was picked up one time. V usage is TRBV2 and J usage is TRBJ2-3, with D perhaps being TRBD1 or TRBD2 (5 bases each). With 2 bases removed from V and 0 bases from J, the gap between germline ends came to 21 bases. Germline CDR1 is SNHLY and CDR2 is FYNNEI. The CDR3 extends over 19 amino acids. CDR3 in amino acids: CASSEPGAPTPYSTDTQYF. Here the CDR3 DNA reads TGTGCCAGCAGTGAACCCGGGGCCCCTACCCCATATAGCACAGATACGCAGTATTTT. Full variable domain (missing parts from reference TRBV2 and TRBJ2-3): EPEVTQTPSHQVTQMGQEVILRCVPISNHLYFYWYRQILGQKVEFLVSFYNNEISEKSEIFDDQFSVERPDGSNFTLKIRSTKLEDSAMYFCASSEPGAPTPYSTDTQYFGPGTRLTVL.

V is TRBV5-4 and J is TRBJ1-1; D is uncertain. The germline V gene encodes CDR1 SGHNT and CDR2 YYREEE (reference sequence). Trimming cost V 2 bases and J 0 bases, with 14 bases left between them. The CDR3 has 16 residues. In nucleotides, the CDR3 is TGTGCCAGCAGCTTTTCCCCCCGTCTCATGAACACTGAAGCTTTCTTT. Protein sequence: CASSFSPRLMNTEAFF.

The chain links TRBV25-1 to TRBJ2-3; 14 nucleotides line up with TRBD2. CDR3 length: 17 residues. V trimming: 4 bases; J trimming: 2 bases; junction bases outside the gene matches: 5. Germline V CDR1 and CDR2: MGHDK, SYGVNS. The CDR3 loop reads CASSGGTSGGITDTQYF. The CDR3 DNA follows: TGTGCCAGCAGTGGAGGGACTAGCGGGGGAATCACAGATACGCAGTATTTT.

The chain is built from TRBV2 and TRBJ2-2; D is ambiguous. Looked up from germline, CDR1 is SNHLY and CDR2 is FYNNEI. The CDR3 totals 14 residues. Trimming took 3 bases from V and 7 from J, leaving 12 bases between them. CDR3 loop: CASSDTSGVGELFF. DNA of the CDR3: TGTGCCAGCAGTGATACCAGTGGGGTCGGGGAGCTGTTTTTT.

The chain joins TRBV6-5 to TRBJ2-2; perhaps TRBD1 as D (5 bases). Trimming took off 2 bases at V and 3 bases at J, with 13 bases between the two ends. CDR3 size: 16 residues. CDR1 and CDR2 (germline): MNHEY, SVGAGI. Here the CDR3 reads CASSYLLRADTGELFF. In DNA form, the CDR3 reads TGTGCCAGCAGTTACCTCCTCAGGGCGGACACCGGGGAGCTGTTTTTT.

The rearrangement links TRBV9 to TRBJ2-3, with 7 bases that match TRBD2. V was clipped by 4 bases and J by 0 bases; unmatched bases: 8. This CDR3 is built from 16 residues. The germline V gene encodes CDR1 SGDLS and CDR2 YYNGEE. DNA for the CDR3: TGTGCCAGCAGCTTCCGACTAGCTTCTAGCACAGATACGCAGTATTTT. It translates to CASSFRLASSTDTQYF.

DNA for the CDR3: TGTGCCAGCAGTAACCGGGACAGGGCACTAGATACGCAGTATTTT. This encodes CASSNRDRALDTQYF. The chain combines TRBV6-1 with TRBJ2-3; 9 bases fit TRBD1. V lost 5 bases to trimming and J lost 5 bases; unmatched junction nucleotides: 8. This CDR3 comprises 15 residues. Germline V lookup: CDR1 MNHNS, CDR2 SASEGT.

This clone occurred once. V usage is TRBV4-1 and J usage is TRBJ2-4; weak D call: TRBD2 (7 bases). V lost 4 bases to trimming and J lost 5 bases, with 15 bases between them. The germline V gene encodes CDR1 MGHRA and CDR2 YSYEKL. The CDR3 is 15 residues long. DNA for the CDR3: TGCGCCAGCAGCCTCTCTGGGGGGGGGCAAAACATTCAGTACTTC. Translating gives CASSLSGGGQNIQYF.

The J gene is TRBJ1-2, the V gene TRBV12-5, with 7 bases identical to TRBD1. The CDR3 length is 13 residues. The V segment lost 2 bases and the J segment 13 bases; nucleotides outside the gene matches: 10. Germline lookup yields CDR1 LGHNT and CDR2 FRNRAP. The CDR3 loop reads CASGLPTTGIVTF. For the CDR3, the DNA is TGTGCTAGTGGTTTGCCGACGACAGGGATCGTCACCTTC.

This chain uses TRBV7-9 with TRBJ1-2; TRBD1 matches at 7 bases. Losses at the gene ends were 4 bases for V and 2 bases for J; bases not matched to a gene: 7. Germline V gives CDR1 SEHNR, CDR2 FQNEAQ (reference sequence). The CDR3 length is 15 residues. DNA for the CDR3: TGTGCCAGCAGCTCCTGGGACAGCGCCAACTATGGCTACACCTTC. This sequence encodes CASSSWDSANYGYTF. Complete variable domain (other parts from reference TRBV7-9 and TRBJ1-2): DTGVSQNPRHKITKRGQNVTFRCDPISEHNRLYWYRQTLGQGPEFLTYFQNEAQLEKSRLLSDRFSAERPKGSFSTLEIQRTEQGDSAMYLCASSSWDSANYGYTFGSGTRLTVV.

The rearrangement uses TRBV13 and TRBJ2-7; TRBD2 matches 8 bases. CDR3 length: 15 amino acids. Germline lookup yields CDR1 PRHDT and CDR2 FYEKMQ (reference sequence). After removal of 4 bases from V and 3 bases from J, the junction contained 8 bases not matched to a gene. CDR3 region: CASSSRRSGSYEQYF. The DNA for the CDR3 is TGTGCCAGCAGCTCCCGAAGGAGCGGGAGCTACGAGCAGTACTTC. The whole variable domain, remainder taken from reference TRBV13 and TRBJ2-7, is AAGVIQSPRHLIKEKRETATLKCYPIPRHDTVYWYQQGPGQDPQFLISFYEKMQSDKGSIPDRFSAQQFSDYHSELNMSSLELGDSALYFCASSSRRSGSYEQYFGPGTRLTVT.

V and J are TRBV19 and TRBJ2-7; D call uncertain. Trimming cost V 6 bases and J 2 bases, with 20 bases left between them. Per the germline V gene, CDR1 is LNHDA and CDR2 is SQIVND (reference sequence). This CDR3 has 16 residues. Here the CDR3 reads CASRTNDAYGAYEQYF. The CDR3 nucleotides are TGTGCCAGTAGAACAAACGACGCGTATGGGGCCTACGAGCAGTACTTC.

This chain uses TRBV7-2 with TRBJ2-2, with 10 bases fitting TRBD2. Losses at the gene ends were 2 bases for V and 6 bases for J; bases not matched to a gene: 9. There are 17 residues in the CDR3. From germline, CDR1 is SGHTA and CDR2 FQGNSA. CDR3 in DNA: TGTGCCAGCAGCTTACATTCTAGCGGGAGTGACGCCGGGGAGCTGTTTTTT. It encodes CASSLHSSGSDAGELFF.

This clone was picked up a small number of times. The CDR3 sequence is CASTIADTQYF. As DNA, the CDR3 is TGTGCCAGCACCATCGCAGATACGCAGTATTTT. This chain links TRBV7-2 with TRBJ2-3; no clear D. Germline V gene data show CDR1 as SGHTA and CDR2 as FQGNSA. The CDR3 consists of 11 residues. The V end lost 7 bases, the J end lost 4 bases, and 6 bases lay between the germline ends. The full variable domain, its missing parts supplied by reference TRBV7-2 and TRBJ2-3, is GAGVSQSPSNKVTEKGKDVELRCDPISGHTALYWYRQSLGQGLEFLIYFQGNSAPDKSGLPSDRFSAERTGGSVSTLTIQRTQQEDSAVYLCASTIADTQYFGPGTRLTVL.

This clone was seen once. The chain employs TRBV12-1 and TRBJ2-5; the DNA was not used to check the table's D call, TRBD2. TRBV12-1 is a recognized pseudogene. CDR3 size: 13 residues. CDR3 DNA sequence: TGTGCCAGCACCTCGGGGGGATGTCCACCCCAGTACTTC. Its translation is CASTSGGCPPQYF.

The chain carries TRBV7-2 and TRBJ1-1; the D gene is possibly TRBD1 (6 bases). The CDR3 covers 16 residues. Germline assignment: CDR1 SGHTA and CDR2 FQGNSA. Between the trimmed V and J ends, which lost 5 bases and 1 base, there was a span of 17 bases. The CDR3 bases are TGTGCCAGCAGCCCCAGTACAAGGACAGCGAACACTGAAGCTTTCTTT. Protein: CASSPSTRTANTEAFF.

The V call is TRBV21-1, the J call TRBJ2-5; TRBD2 was called by the table and not checked on the DNA. TRBV21-1 is a known pseudogene. The length of the CDR3 is 12 residues. The CDR3 spells CASSNGTEAQYF. The CDR3 nucleotides read TGTGCCAGCAGCAATGGCACTGAGGCCCAGTACTTC.

V gene TRBV27 combines with J gene TRBJ1-5; TRBD1 might be the D (6 bases). The V end was cut by 8 bases, the J end by 5 bases, with 19 bases between. CDR1 is MNHEY and CDR2 is SMNVEV in the germline V gene (reference sequence). The CDR3 is made up of 15 amino acids. CDR3 protein: CASRSTGLWDQPQHF. CDR3 in DNA: TGTGCCAGCCGATCGACAGGCCTATGGGATCAGCCCCAGCATTTT.

A single count supports this clone. V usage is TRBV5-1 and J usage is TRBJ2-7; the match to TRBD1 covers 8 bases. Germline V gene sequence: CDR1 SGHRS, CDR2 YFSETQ. CDR3 size: 15 residues. V lost 0 bases, J lost 4 bases, and 6 bases stayed unmatched. CDR3 protein: CASSLGPGGNYEQYF. The CDR3 region has the DNA TGCGCCAGCAGCTTGGGTCCAGGGGGCAATTACGAGCAGTACTTC.

The chain carries TRBV5-4 and TRBJ1-2; no clear D gene. The CDR3 runs to 15 residues. V lost 0 bases and J 0 bases, leaving 9 bases between the germline ends. Germline V gene lookup returns CDR1 SGHNT and CDR2 YYREEE (reference sequence). As DNA, the CDR3 is TGTGCCAGCAGCTTGGGCCAACAGTCTAACTATGGCTACACCTTC. Translating gives CASSLGQQSNYGYTF.

The chain combines TRBV7-2 with TRBJ1-1; tentatively, D is TRBD1 (5 bases). The CDR3 has 13 amino acids. Deletions cut 5 bases from V and 4 bases from J, with 11 bases between. Germline V gene sequence: CDR1 SGHTA, CDR2 FQGNSA. The CDR3 bases are TGTGCCAGCAGCCCCAGGGTAAGCACTGAAGCTTTCTTT. Its translation: CASSPRVSTEAFF.

This chain links TRBV4-2 with TRBJ2-3, with no clear D. The CDR3 is 16 residues long. Germline V gene sequence: CDR1 LGHNA, CDR2 YNFKEQ. Trimming took 4 bases from V and 0 from J, leaving 14 bases between them. The CDR3 DNA reads as TGTGCCAGCAGCCCCGGAGACTCCCCTAGCACAGATACGCAGTATTTT. Residues: CASSPGDSPSTDTQYF.

The rearrangement uses TRBV7-9 and TRBJ1-4, with D perhaps TRBD1 (6 bases). CDR3 length: 17 residues. The germline gives CDR1 SEHNR, CDR2 FQNEAQ (reference sequence). V was pared by 0 bases and J by 1 base, with 12 bases between. The CDR3 nucleotides read TGTGCCAGCAGCTTAGCAAGAGGCAGGGGAACTAATGAAAAACTGTTTTTT. Its protein product is CASSLARGRGTNEKLFF.

The chain couples TRBV11-2 to TRBJ2-2; D is unclear. Deletions cut 1 base from V and 2 bases from J, with 11 bases between. CDR3 length: 16 amino acids. The V gene's germline CDR1 is SGHAT and CDR2 FQNNGV. CDR3 bases: TGTGCCAGCAGCTTAGGACCCTGGCGAAACACCGGGGAGCTGTTTTTT. Translating it yields CASSLGPWRNTGELFF.

The gene calls are TRBV7-9 and TRBJ2-5, with D perhaps matching TRBD1 (6 bases). Germline CDR1 reads SEHNR; CDR2 reads FQNEAQ (reference sequence). The CDR3 loop spans 13 amino acids. The V and J ends lost 2 bases and 6 bases respectively, with 10 bases between them. This CDR3 is CASSLRGGKTQYF. CDR3 in DNA: TGTGCCAGCAGCTTACGAGGGGGAAAGACCCAGTACTTC.

The V gene is TRBV2, the J gene TRBJ2-1, with D possibly matching TRBD2 (5 bases). V gave up 6 bases and J gave up 8 bases, with 20 bases separating them. The CDR3 consists of 15 residues. Germline V CDR1 and CDR2: SNHLY, FYNNEI. The CDR3 loop reads CASSPLPGPRDEQFF. The CDR3 DNA reads as TGTGCCAGCAGCCCCCTCCCCGGGCCGAGGGATGAGCAGTTCTTC.

The J gene is TRBJ2-1, the V gene TRBV7-8; 12 bases map to TRBD2. The germline gives CDR1 SGHVS, CDR2 FQNEAQ. With V trimmed by 3 bases and J by 4 bases, 7 bases remained unmatched. This CDR3 contains 17 residues. The CDR3 DNA is TGTGCCAGCAGCTTTCGACCGACTAGCGGGAGTTACAATGAGCAGTTCTTC. Protein sequence: CASSFRPTSGSYNEQFF.

The V call is TRBV18, the J call TRBJ2-1; 14 bases line up with TRBD2. The CDR3 is 18 amino acids. Germline lookup yields CDR1 KGHSH and CDR2 LQKENI. V gave up 5 bases and J gave up 0 bases; unmatched junction bases: 6. CDR3 DNA: TGTGCCAGCTCATACGGACTAGCGGGAGGAAGCTCCTACAATGAGCAGTTCTTC. Translated, it gives CASSYGLAGGSSYNEQFF.

The V call is TRBV5-4, the J call TRBJ1-1; perhaps TRBD1 as D (6 bases). Germline V gene sequence: CDR1 SGHNT, CDR2 YYREEE (reference sequence). Deletions cut 0 bases from V and 3 bases from J, with 9 bases between. The CDR3 has 14 amino acids. The CDR3 DNA reads TGTGCCAGCAGCTTGGTGGGGGGCTACACTGAAGCTTTCTTT. Translation: CASSLVGGYTEAFF.